The next 18 T cell receptor beta chains were all read from a single sample in a study of T cells expressing NK-cell markers. TCRdb reanalyzed the 5' RACE reads and collapses them to one entry per CDR3 protein, without DNA. The table lists approximately 420,000 distinct CDR3 sequences. Sequencing input: blood T cells: a sorted CD56 or NKG2C T cell subset, CD4+ or CD8+ T cells, or bulk PBMC T cells (not recorded which). All receptors derive from a woman aged 50 to 60 in good health.

This rearrangement joins TRBV20-1 to TRBJ2-5; TCRdb lists TRBD1, though no DNA is available to test this call. The germline gives CDR1 DFQATT, CDR2 SNEGSKA (reference sequence). This CDR3 is 14 amino acids long. The CDR3 spells CSAYARQGQETQYF.

The genes are TRBV27 and TRBJ2-1; TCRdb calls TRBD2, which cannot be checked without DNA. This CDR3 has 13 amino acids. Germline CDR1 reads MNHEY; CDR2 reads SMNVEV (reference sequence). The CDR3 loop reads CASTDGTIDEQFF.

J is TRBJ2-3 and V is TRBV3-1; there is no DNA to check the TCRdb D call of TRBD2. CDR1 is LGHDT and CDR2 is YNNKEL in the germline V gene (reference sequence). The CDR3 is 18 amino acids. CDR3 region: CASSQDRAGTLSTDTQYF.

The chain employs TRBV20-1 and TRBJ2-2; as DNA is missing, the TRBD2 call by TCRdb cannot be tested. The CDR3 consists of 15 residues. From germline, CDR1 is DFQATT and CDR2 SNEGSKA (reference sequence). CDR3 sequence: CSAREGAGPSGELFF.

The rearrangement links TRBV12-3 or TRBV12-4 to TRBJ2-4; the D call of TRBD1 rests on TCRdb alone, since no DNA is present to check it. The CDR3 extends over 16 amino acids. This chain's CDR3 is CASSTWTGRAKNIQYF.

The chain is built from TRBV12-3 or TRBV12-4 and TRBJ1-2. The CDR3 is 13 amino acids. Here the CDR3 reads CASSRGIIGGYTF.

The chain employs TRBV19 and TRBJ2-7. Germline values: CDR1 LNHDA, CDR2 SQIVND (reference sequence). This CDR3 is built from 14 residues. CDR3 region: CASSMTTSSYEQYF.

This rearrangement joins TRBV20-1 to TRBJ1-5. The V gene's germline CDR1 is DFQATT and CDR2 SNEGSKA (reference sequence). This CDR3 has 14 residues. The CDR3 reads CSARDWRQNQPQHF.

The V and J genes are TRBV29-1 and TRBJ2-5; TCRdb's D call, TRBD1, is unchecked because there is no DNA. Germline CDR1 SQVTM, CDR2 ANQGSEA. The length of the CDR3 is 13 residues. CDR3 region: CSVWGQTQETQYF.

The rearrangement links TRBV29-1 to TRBJ2-7; TCRdb designates TRBD1, a call that cannot be tested without DNA. CDR1 is SQVTM, CDR2 ANQGSEA, per germline. This CDR3 has 13 residues. Here the CDR3 reads CSAGTRSSYEQYF.

The chain combines TRBV20-1 with TRBJ1-3; without DNA, the TCRdb call of TRBD1 cannot be checked. Germline V CDR1 and CDR2: DFQATT, SNEGSKA (reference sequence). This CDR3 region has 16 residues. CDR3 in amino acids: CSAYKPGGFGGNTIYF.

The rearrangement uses TRBV12-3 or TRBV12-4 and TRBJ2-5; TCRdb's D call, TRBD2, is unchecked because there is no DNA. The CDR3 loop spans 14 amino acids. The chain's CDR3 is CASSLGRMGETQYF.

The gene calls are TRBV2 and TRBJ2-7. Germline V gene data show CDR1 as SNHLY and CDR2 as FYNNEI. The CDR3 contains 14 residues. The chain's CDR3 is CASSGFKSVYEQYF.

The chain has TRBV5-1 and TRBJ2-1; TCRdb's D call of TRBD2 is untestable without DNA. CDR1 and CDR2 (germline): SGHRS, YFSETQ. The CDR3 contains 15 residues. CDR3 loop: CASSLRRESNNEQFF. Full variable domain (missing parts from reference TRBV5-1 and TRBJ2-1): KAGVTQTPRYLIKTRGQQVTLSCSPISGHRSVSWYQQTPGQGLQFLFEYFSETQRNKGNFPGRFSGRQFSNSRSEMNVSTLELGDSALYLCASSLRRESNNEQFFGPGTRLTVL.

The rearrangement joins TRBV5-1 to TRBJ2-3; no DNA is available, so the TRBD2 call from TCRdb remains unchecked. Germline lookup yields CDR1 SGHRS and CDR2 YFSETQ. The CDR3 consists of 15 residues. The CDR3 is CASSLVAGEPDTQYF.

This sequence joins TRBV5-5 and TRBJ2-7. The CDR3 runs 15 residues. Looked up from germline, CDR1 is SGHKS and CDR2 is YYEKEE (reference sequence). The CDR3 here is CASSLAPDTSYEQYF.

The chain uses TRBV12-3 or TRBV12-4 and TRBJ1-2; TCRdb selects TRBD1, and the lack of DNA leaves this call unchecked. The CDR3 covers 12 residues. The CDR3 spells CASGTGVDGYTF.

This chain joins TRBV5-1 and TRBJ2-7; TCRdb's D call of TRBD1 is untestable without DNA. Germline V lookup: CDR1 SGHRS, CDR2 YFSETQ. The CDR3 is 14 residues long. The CDR3 is CASSFGTGESGQYF.